The 8 T cell receptor beta chains reported below all come from one sample, sequenced in a study of blood T cell repertoires in COVID-19. Profiled with immunoSEQ multiplex PCR; TCRdb holds only in-frame clones, not every one. The table has under 350,000 clones, approximately 90% seen once. Input material: PBMCs or T cells enriched from blood (not recorded which). These receptor sequences come from a man aged 30 to 39 who had recovered from COVID-19.

This sequence joins TRBV14 and TRBJ2-1; D possibly corresponds to TRBD2 (5 bases). The ends were cut back, 3 bases at V and 0 bases at J, with 9 bases in the middle. The CDR3 covers 15 residues. Looked up from germline, CDR1 is SGHDN and CDR2 is FVKESK. The CDR3 reads CASSQHRGSYNEQFF. CDR3 bases: TGTGCCAGCAGCCAGCACCGGGGCTCCTACAATGAGCAGTTCTTC.

The chain employs TRBV5-1 and TRBJ2-2, with a weak D call TRBD2 (5 bases). The germline V and J ends were trimmed by 3 bases and 6 bases, with 12 bases remaining between them. CDR1 is SGHRS and CDR2 is YFSETQ in the germline V gene. The CDR3 totals 14 residues. As DNA, the CDR3 is TGCGCCAGCAGCTCGAAGGACTTGGCCGGGGAGCTGTTTTTT. Protein product: CASSSKDLAGELFF. Supplemented by reference TRBV5-1 and TRBJ2-2, the full variable domain reads KAGVTQTPRYLIKTRGQQVTLSCSPISGHRSVSWYQQTPGQGLQFLFEYFSETQRNKGNFPGRFSGRQFSNSRSEMNVSTLELGDSALYLCASSSKDLAGELFFGEGSRLTVL.

The rearrangement joins TRBV11-2 to TRBJ2-1; 9 bases are a match to TRBD2. The V gene's germline CDR1 is SGHAT and CDR2 FQNNGV. The V and J ends lost 1 base and 15 bases, in that order; junction bases with no gene match: 13. This CDR3 region has 15 residues. This CDR3 reads CASSLVWTSEVDRFF. The CDR3 bases are TGTGCCAGCAGCTTAGTATGGACTAGCGAAGTCGATCGGTTCTTC.

Only a few counts were recorded for this clone. The chain links TRBV18 to TRBJ1-4; D is unresolved. CDR1 is KGHSH and CDR2 is LQKENI in the germline V gene. The CDR3 sequence is 13 residues long. Trimming removed 2 bases from V and 6 bases from J, with 7 bases in between. Here the CDR3 reads CASSPSLDEKLFF. The CDR3 DNA follows: TGTGCCAGCTCACCAAGCCTAGATGAAAAACTGTTTTTT.

This sequence joins TRBV30 and TRBJ1-6; the D gene is possibly TRBD1 (6 bases). Germline CDR1 and CDR2: GTSNPN and SVGIG (reference sequence). The CDR3 has 14 residues. The V end lost 2 bases, the J end lost 10 bases, and 15 bases lay between the germline ends. CDR3 sequence (DNA): TGTGCCTGGAGTCCACCCGGGGGGGCCTCACCCCTCCACTTT. This sequence encodes CAWSPPGGASPLHF.

V gene TRBV13 combines with J gene TRBJ2-2; a possible D gene is TRBD2 (5 bases). Germline lookup yields CDR1 PRHDT and CDR2 FYEKMQ (reference sequence). The V end lost 5 bases, the J end lost 2 bases, and 15 bases lay between the germline ends. The length of the CDR3 is 16 residues. This CDR3 is CASSVLSRENTGELFF. The CDR3 region has the DNA TGTGCCAGCAGCGTTTTGTCCCGGGAAAACACCGGGGAGCTGTTTTTT.

The chain recombines TRBV28 with TRBJ2-3; 10 bases agree with TRBD1. J gave up 5 bases and V 5 bases, and 13 bases lay outside the gene matches. This CDR3 spans 17 amino acids. Germline-derived CDR1 and CDR2 are MDHEN and SYDVKM. CDR3 loop: CASSVPGQGLLVDTQYF. The CDR3, as DNA: TGTGCCAGCAGTGTGCCGGGACAGGGGCTCCTAGTAGATACGCAGTATTTT.

The rearrangement links TRBV5-4 to TRBJ1-2; 8 bases align to TRBD1. CDR3 length equals 14 residues. J lost 3 bases, V lost 4 bases, and 5 bases had no gene match. Germline CDR1 and CDR2: SGHNT and YYREEE (reference sequence). Here the CDR3 DNA reads TGTGCCAGCAGCCTCCCGACAGGGGACTATGGCTACACCTTC. It is translated as CASSLPTGDYGYTF.